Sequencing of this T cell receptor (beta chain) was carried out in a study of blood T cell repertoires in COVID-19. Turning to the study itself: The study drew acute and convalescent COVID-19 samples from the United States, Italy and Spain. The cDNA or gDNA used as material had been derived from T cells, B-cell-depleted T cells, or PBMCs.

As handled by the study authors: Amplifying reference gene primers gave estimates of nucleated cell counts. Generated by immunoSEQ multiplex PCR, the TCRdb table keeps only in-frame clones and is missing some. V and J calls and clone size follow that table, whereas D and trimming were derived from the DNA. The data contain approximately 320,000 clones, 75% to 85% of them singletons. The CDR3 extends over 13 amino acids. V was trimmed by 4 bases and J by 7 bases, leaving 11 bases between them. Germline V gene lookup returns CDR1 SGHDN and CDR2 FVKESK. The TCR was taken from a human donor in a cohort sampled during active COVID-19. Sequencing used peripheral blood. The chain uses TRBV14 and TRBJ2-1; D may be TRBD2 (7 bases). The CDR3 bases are TGTGCCAGCAGCCTCGGGGGGCCTAATGAGCAGTTCTTC. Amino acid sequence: CASSLGGPNEQFF. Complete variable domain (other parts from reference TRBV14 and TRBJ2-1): EAGVTQFPSHSVIEKGQTVTLRCDPISGHDNLYWYRRVMGKEIKFLLHFVKESKQDESGMPNNRFLAERTGGTYSTLKVQPAELEDSGVYFCASSLGGPNEQFFGPGTRLTVL.